The 18 T cell receptor beta chains reported below all come from one sample, sequenced in a study of tumor-infiltrating lymphocytes in oesophageal squamous cell carcinoma. TCRdb recomputed calls from the PCR reads with MiXCR, one row per CDR3 protein. The sample records about 15,000 distinct CDR3 sequences, about 50% being singletons. The sample was esophageal tumor tissue. The receptors were sampled from a female donor with esophageal squamous cell carcinoma.

Details on this clonotype: Since the CDR3 does not end with the conserved phenylalanine or tryptophan, this likely comes from a read error. No DNA is shown, since the ends of the CDR3 on it are uncertain; the CDR3 is the one TCRdb lists. The chain combines TRBV7-2 with TRBJ2-5; no check of the table's D call, TRBD1, against the DNA was made. Both ends counted, the CDR3 spans 17 residues. The germline V gene has CDR1 SGHTA and CDR2 FQGNSA. CDR3: CASSSGSGGYNEQFFGA.

The chain joins TRBV7-2 to TRBJ2-5; tentatively, D is TRBD2 (5 bases). Gene TRBJ2-7 matches the end of the DNA better, so the J call may be wrong. The CDR3 contains 13 residues. Germline V gives CDR1 SGHTA, CDR2 FQGNSA. CDR3 amino acids: CASSLDGTYEQYF. The CDR3 DNA sequence: TGTGCCAGCAGCTTAGACGGGACCTACGAGCAGTACTTC.

V usage is TRBV20-1 and J usage is TRBJ1-4; TRBD1 is a possible D gene (6 bases). CDR3 size: 14 residues. The ends were cut back, 6 bases at V and 5 bases at J, with 16 bases in the middle. Germline V CDR1 and CDR2: DFQATT, SNEGSKA (reference sequence). The chain's CDR3 is CSAPTGIQNEKLFF. The CDR3, as DNA: TGCAGTGCGCCAACAGGGATCCAAAATGAAAAACTGTTTTTT.

The V and J genes are TRBV12-3 or TRBV12-4 and TRBJ2-3; D remains ambiguous. The closer fit of TRBJ2-5 to the DNA end suggests the J call may be wrong. The length of the CDR3 is 12 residues. CDR3 residues: CASSFDEETQYF. The CDR3 region has the DNA TGTGCCAGCAGTTTTGACGAAGAGACCCAGTACTTC.

In its sample, this clonotype was seen a few times. The chain couples TRBV20-1 to TRBJ2-4, with unresolved D. This CDR3 is built from 13 residues. Germline CDR1 and CDR2: DFQATT and SNEGSKA (reference sequence). The V end was cut by 0 bases, the J end by 11 bases, with 14 bases between. CDR3 DNA sequence: TGCAGTGCTAGAGACCCACTTCTTAGCCTTCAGTACTTC. Its translation is CSARDPLLSLQYF.

The chain uses TRBV11-2 and TRBJ2-3, with 11 bases identical to TRBD1. CDR1 and CDR2 (germline): SGHAT, FQNNGV. The ends lost 4 bases at V and 7 bases at J; junction bases unmatched: 7. CDR3 size: 15 residues. CDR3 sequence (DNA): TGTGCCAGCAGCTCCGGACAGGGGGCTGGGAATACGCAGTATTTT. It is translated as CASSSGQGAGNTQYF.

The rearrangement joins TRBV7-2 to TRBJ2-1, with 8 nucleotides matching TRBD2. Gene TRBJ2-7 matches the end of the DNA better, so the J call may be wrong. The CDR3 length is 13 residues. CDR1 and CDR2 from the germline V gene are SGHTA and FQGNSA. CDR3 in DNA: TGTGCCAGCAGCTCGGGTAGCGGGAACGAGCAGTACTTC. Translated, it gives CASSSGSGNEQYF.

This sequence joins TRBV7-3 and TRBJ2-5; 11 nucleotides align to TRBD1. The DNA end is a closer match to TRBJ2-7, so the J assignment may be wrong. Looked up from germline, CDR1 is SGHTA and CDR2 is FQGTGA. The CDR3 extends over 13 amino acids. CDR3: CASSWGTGGEQYF. The CDR3 DNA reads as TGTGCCAGCAGCTGGGGGACAGGGGGCGAGCAGTACTTC.

The J gene is TRBJ2-7, the V gene TRBV7-3, with TRBD2 matching 8 bases. The J call may be in error: the DNA end matches TRBJ2-5 better. The CDR3 consists of 15 residues. Germline V lookup: CDR1 SGHTA, CDR2 FQGTGA. DNA for the CDR3: TGTGCCAGCAGCCTCATGGGGACTAGGGAAGAGACCCAGTACTTC. It encodes CASSLMGTREETQYF.

This clonotype was detected a few times. The chain has TRBV7-3 and TRBJ2-1; D unclear. The CDR3 runs 15 residues. Germline CDR1 and CDR2: SGHTA and FQGTGA. V lost 4 bases and J lost 2, with 12 bases in between. CDR3 loop: CASSYGQPTYNEQFF. The CDR3 DNA sequence: TGTGCCAGCAGCTATGGTCAGCCTACCTACAATGAGCAGTTCTTC.

V is TRBV7-2 and J is TRBJ2-1, with no clear D. Matching the DNA end better, TRBJ2-5 makes the J call doubtful. Per germline, CDR1 SGHTA and CDR2 FQGNSA. This CDR3 contains 16 residues. The DNA for the CDR3 is TGTGCCAGCAGCCCCCGATTAGCTGGCATTGAAGAGACCCAGTACTTC. Translation: CASSPRLAGIEETQYF.

The J gene is TRBJ2-3, the V gene TRBV10-3; 10 nucleotides match TRBD1. Germline values: CDR1 ENHRY, CDR2 SYGVKD. The CDR3 spans 14 residues. Trimming removed 6 bases from V and 14 bases from J; junction bases left unmatched: 14. The CDR3 sequence: CAIRGQGNTGELYF. The CDR3 region has the DNA TGTGCCATCAGGGGACAGGGGAACACCGGGGAGCTGTATTTT.

This chain joins TRBV12-3 or TRBV12-4 and TRBJ2-1, with 8 positions matching TRBD1. The closer fit of TRBJ2-5 to the DNA end suggests the J call may be wrong. CDR3 size: 14 residues. The CDR3 region is CASRRQGSSETQYF. The CDR3 DNA reads TGTGCCAGCAGACGACAGGGGTCGTCAGAGACCCAGTACTTC.

The chain links TRBV27 to TRBJ2-3, with D perhaps matching TRBD2 (6 bases). The tail of the sequence fits TRBJ2-7 better, so the J call may be wrong. Per germline, CDR1 MNHEY and CDR2 SMNVEV (reference sequence). This CDR3 is built from 14 residues. CDR3 region: CASSLSGPPYEQYF. The CDR3 DNA reads TGTGCCAGCAGCCTAAGCGGGCCCCCCTACGAGCAGTACTTC.

This clonotype was seen a handful of times. The chain uses TRBV12-3 or TRBV12-4 and TRBJ2-1; 8 nucleotides line up with TRBD1. Judging by the DNA end, TRBJ2-5 fits better; the J call may be wrong. This CDR3 spans 14 amino acids. The CDR3 region has the DNA TGTGCCAGCAGTTTTCAACAGGGGGAAGAGACCCAGTACTTC. It is translated as CASSFQQGEETQYF.

This clonotype has more than one count but fewer than ten. The V and J genes are TRBV24-1 and TRBJ2-1; D gene ambiguous. Germline V gene sequence: CDR1 KGHDR, CDR2 SFDVKD. The CDR3 has 16 amino acids. The germline V and J ends were trimmed by 4 bases and 5 bases, with 17 bases remaining between them. This CDR3 reads CATSEGSARSHNEQFF. The DNA for the CDR3 is TGTGCCACCAGTGAGGGATCTGCCCGATCCCACAATGAGCAGTTCTTC.

CDR3 coding DNA: TGTGCCAGCAGCTTACTAGCGGGGGAGTACAATGAGCAGTTCTTC. Amino acids: CASSLLAGEYNEQFF. The chain recombines TRBV7-3 with TRBJ2-1; 10 bases are shared with TRBD2. CDR1 is SGHTA, CDR2 FQGTGA, per germline. CDR3 length equals 15 residues. The V segment lost 2 bases and the J segment 4 bases; nucleotides outside the gene matches: 2.

Here the CDR3 reads CASSIGGTSGQETQYF. CDR3 nucleotide sequence: TGTGCCAGCAGCATCGGAGGGACTAGCGGACAAGAGACCCAGTACTTC. This chain joins TRBV7-2 and TRBJ2-4; 11 bases are shared with TRBD2. The J call may be mistaken, given a closer DNA end match to TRBJ2-5. The CDR3 is made up of 16 amino acids. Per the germline V gene, CDR1 is SGHTA and CDR2 is FQGNSA.